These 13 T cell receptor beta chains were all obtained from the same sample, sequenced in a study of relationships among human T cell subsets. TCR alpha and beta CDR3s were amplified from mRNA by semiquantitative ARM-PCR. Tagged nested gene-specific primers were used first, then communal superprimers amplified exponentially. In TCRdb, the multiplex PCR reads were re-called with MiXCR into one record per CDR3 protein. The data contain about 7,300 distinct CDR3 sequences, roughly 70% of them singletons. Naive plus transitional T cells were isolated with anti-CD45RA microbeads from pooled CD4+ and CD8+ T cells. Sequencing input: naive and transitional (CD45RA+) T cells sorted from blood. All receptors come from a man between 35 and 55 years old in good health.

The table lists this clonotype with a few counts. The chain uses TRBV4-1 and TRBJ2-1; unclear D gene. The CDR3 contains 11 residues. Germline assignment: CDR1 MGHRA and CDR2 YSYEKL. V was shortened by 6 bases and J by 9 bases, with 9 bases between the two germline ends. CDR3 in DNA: TGCGCCAGCAGGAACGGTGTTGAGCAGTTCTTC. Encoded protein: CASRNGVEQFF.

CDR3 sequence (DNA): TGTGCCAGCTGGACAGGGGGCTTTCAGCCCCAGCATTTT. Amino acids: CASWTGGFQPQHF. This chain links TRBV19 with TRBJ1-5, with 11 positions matching TRBD1. With 9 bases clipped from V and 6 bases from J, the junction kept 4 bases outside the gene matches. CDR1 is LNHDA and CDR2 is SQIVND in the germline V gene (reference sequence). The CDR3 runs to 13 residues.

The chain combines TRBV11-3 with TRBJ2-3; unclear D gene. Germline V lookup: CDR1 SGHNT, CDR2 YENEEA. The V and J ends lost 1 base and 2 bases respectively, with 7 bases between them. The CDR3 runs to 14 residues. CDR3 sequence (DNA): TGTGCCAGCAGCTTAGCCGACCACACAGATACGCAGTATTTT. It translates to CASSLADHTDTQYF.

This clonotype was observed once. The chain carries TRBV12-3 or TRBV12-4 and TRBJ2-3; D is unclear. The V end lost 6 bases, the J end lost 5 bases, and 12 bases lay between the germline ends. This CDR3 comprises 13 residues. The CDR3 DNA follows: TGTGCCAGCAGGGCCAGTGAAGAAGATACGCAGTATTTT. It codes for CASRASEEDTQYF.

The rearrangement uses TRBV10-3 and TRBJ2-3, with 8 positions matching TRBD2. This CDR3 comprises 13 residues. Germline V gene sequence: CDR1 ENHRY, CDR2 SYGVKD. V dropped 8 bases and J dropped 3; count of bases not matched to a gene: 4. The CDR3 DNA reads TGTGCCATCGGGACTAGTGTGACAGATACGCAGTATTTT. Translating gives CAIGTSVTDTQYF.

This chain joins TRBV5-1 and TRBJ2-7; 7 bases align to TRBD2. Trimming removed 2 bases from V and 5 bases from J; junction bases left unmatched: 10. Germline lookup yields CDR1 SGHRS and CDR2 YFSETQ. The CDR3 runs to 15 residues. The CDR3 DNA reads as TGCGCCAGCAGCTTTATAAGCGGGACGAGGGACGAGCAGTACTTC. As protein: CASSFISGTRDEQYF.

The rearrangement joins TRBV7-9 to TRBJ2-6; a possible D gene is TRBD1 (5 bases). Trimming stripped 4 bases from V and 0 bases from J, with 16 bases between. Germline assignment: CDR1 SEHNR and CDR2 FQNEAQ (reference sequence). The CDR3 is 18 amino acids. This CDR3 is CASSSGPGSSSGANVLTF. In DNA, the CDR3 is TGTGCCAGCAGCTCCGGACCAGGGTCAAGCTCTGGGGCCAACGTCCTGACTTTC.

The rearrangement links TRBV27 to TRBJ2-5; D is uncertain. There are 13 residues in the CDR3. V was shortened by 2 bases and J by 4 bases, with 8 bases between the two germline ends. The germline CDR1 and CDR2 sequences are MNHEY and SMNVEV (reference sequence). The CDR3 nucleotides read TGTGCCAGCAGTTTAGAGGTATCAGAGACCCAGTACTTC. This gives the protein CASSLEVSETQYF.

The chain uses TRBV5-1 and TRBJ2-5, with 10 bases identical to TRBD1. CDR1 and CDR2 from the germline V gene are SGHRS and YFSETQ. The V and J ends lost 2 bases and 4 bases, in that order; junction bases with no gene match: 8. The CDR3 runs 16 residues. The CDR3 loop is CASSLHRQGAGETQYF. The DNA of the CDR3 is TGCGCCAGCAGCTTACACAGACAGGGGGCCGGAGAGACCCAGTACTTC.

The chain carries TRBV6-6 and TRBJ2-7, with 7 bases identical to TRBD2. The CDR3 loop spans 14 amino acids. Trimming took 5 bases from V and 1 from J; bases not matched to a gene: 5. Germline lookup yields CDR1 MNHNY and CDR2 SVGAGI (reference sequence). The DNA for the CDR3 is TGTGCCAGCAGTAAGCGGGAATCATCCTACGAGCAGTACTTC. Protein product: CASSKRESSYEQYF.

Written as DNA, the CDR3 is TGTGCCAGCAGCCGGGAGCTAGCGGGGGCTACCTATACCTACGAGCAGTACTTC. It encodes CASSRELAGATYTYEQYF. The rearrangement uses TRBV4-2 and TRBJ2-7, with 10 positions matching TRBD2. Germline CDR1 LGHNA, CDR2 YNFKEQ. V dropped 4 bases and J dropped 2; count of bases not matched to a gene: 14. This CDR3 has 18 amino acids.

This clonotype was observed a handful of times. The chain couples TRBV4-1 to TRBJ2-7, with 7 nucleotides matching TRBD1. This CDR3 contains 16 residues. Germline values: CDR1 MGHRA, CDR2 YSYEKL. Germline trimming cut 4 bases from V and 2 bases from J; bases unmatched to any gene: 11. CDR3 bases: TGCGCCAGCAGCCCGAAAGACAGGGAGAACACCTACGAGCAGTACTTC. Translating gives CASSPKDRENTYEQYF.

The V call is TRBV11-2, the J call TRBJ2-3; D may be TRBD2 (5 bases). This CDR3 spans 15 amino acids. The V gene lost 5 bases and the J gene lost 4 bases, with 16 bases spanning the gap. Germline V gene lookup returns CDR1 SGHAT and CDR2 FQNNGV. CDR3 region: CASSRTSLGADTQYF. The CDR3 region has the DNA TGTGCCAGCAGCCGGACTTCCCTTGGCGCAGATACGCAGTATTTT.